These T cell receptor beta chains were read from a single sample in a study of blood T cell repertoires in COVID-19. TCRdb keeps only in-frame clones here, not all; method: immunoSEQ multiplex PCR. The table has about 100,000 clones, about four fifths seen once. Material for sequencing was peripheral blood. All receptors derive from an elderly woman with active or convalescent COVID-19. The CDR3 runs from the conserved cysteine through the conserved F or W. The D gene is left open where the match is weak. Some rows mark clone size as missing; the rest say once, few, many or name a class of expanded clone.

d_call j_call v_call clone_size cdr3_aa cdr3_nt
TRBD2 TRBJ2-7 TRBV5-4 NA CASSPPGPIGGRESYEQYF TGTGCCAGCAGCCCACCGGGTCCAATCGGCGGGAGGGAATCCTACGAGCAGTACTTC
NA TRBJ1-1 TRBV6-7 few CASSYSAPTGMNTEAFF TGTGCCAGCAGTTACTCAGCCCCCACAGGGATGAACACTGAAGCTTTCTTT
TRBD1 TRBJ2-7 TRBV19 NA CASSIGQGAEQYF TGTGCCAGTAGTATCGGTCAGGGGGCCGAGCAGTACTTC
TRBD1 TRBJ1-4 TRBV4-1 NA CASSQEGETGGREKLFF TGCGCCAGCAGCCAAGAAGGCGAGACAGGGGGCCGGGAAAAACTGTTTTTT
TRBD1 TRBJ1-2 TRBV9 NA CASSVEEGAYYGYTF TGTGCCAGCAGCGTAGAGGAGGGGGCGTACTATGGCTACACCTTC
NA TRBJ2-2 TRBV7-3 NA CASSSGDYGGELFF TGTGCCAGCAGCTCGGGTGACTACGGCGGGGAGCTGTTTTTT
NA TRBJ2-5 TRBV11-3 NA CASSLRNQETQYF TGTGCCAGCAGCCTCCGTAACCAAGAGACCCAGTACTTC
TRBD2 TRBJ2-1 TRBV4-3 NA CASSQDPSGRIYEQFF TGCGCCAGCAGCCAAGATCCCAGCGGGAGGATCTATGAGCAGTTCTTC
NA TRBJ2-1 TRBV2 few CASSERRLNEQFF TGTGCCAGCAGTGAAAGGCGGCTAAATGAGCAGTTCTTC
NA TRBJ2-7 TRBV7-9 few CASSDSHEQYF TGTGCCAGCAGCGACAGCCACGAGCAGTACTTC
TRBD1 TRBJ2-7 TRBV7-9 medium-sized CASSLRGQVPSYEQYF TGTGCCAGCAGCTTAAGAGGACAGGTACCAAGCTACGAGCAGTACTTC
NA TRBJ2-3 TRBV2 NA CASSEAAVTQYF TGTGCCAGCAGTGAAGCGGCGGTTACGCAGTATTTT
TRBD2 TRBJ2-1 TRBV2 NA CASSGTTYNEQFF TGTGCCAGCAGCGGGACTACGTACAATGAGCAGTTCTTC
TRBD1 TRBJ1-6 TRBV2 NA CASRPGTGENSPLHF TGTGCCAGCAGACCAGGGACAGGGGAGAATTCACCCCTCCACTTT
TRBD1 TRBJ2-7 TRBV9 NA CASSEGTGAYYEQYF TGTGCCAGCAGCGAGGGGACAGGGGCTTATTACGAGCAGTACTTC
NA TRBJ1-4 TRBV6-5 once CASSKTDATNEKLFF TGTGCCAGCAGTAAGACTGACGCAACTAATGAAAAACTGTTTTTT
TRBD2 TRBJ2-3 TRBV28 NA CASRELAGGRNTQYF TGTGCCAGCAGGGAACTAGCGGGAGGGCGAAATACGCAGTATTTT
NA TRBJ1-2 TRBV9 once CASSVYGEFRGYTF TGTGCCAGCAGCGTTTACGGGGAATTTCGTGGCTACACCTTC
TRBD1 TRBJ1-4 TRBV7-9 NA CASSPGTGGNEKLFF TGTGCCAGCAGCCCCGGGACAGGGGGCAATGAAAAACTGTTTTTT
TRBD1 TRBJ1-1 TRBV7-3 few CASSVDRVTEAFF TGTGCCAGCAGCGTCGACAGGGTCACTGAAGCTTTCTTT
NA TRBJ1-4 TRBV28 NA CASSFLQLNEKLFF TGTGCCAGCAGTTTTTTACAGCTTAATGAAAAACTGTTTTTT
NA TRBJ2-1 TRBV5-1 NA CASSLWEKTGEQFF TGCGCCAGCAGCCTTTGGGAGAAGACCGGTGAGCAGTTCTTC
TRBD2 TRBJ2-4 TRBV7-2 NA CASRLAGENIQYF TGTGCCAGCAGACTAGCGGGAGAAAACATTCAGTACTTC
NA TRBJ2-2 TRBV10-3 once CAIKRDNTGELFF TGTGCCATCAAGAGGGATAACACCGGGGAGCTGTTTTTT
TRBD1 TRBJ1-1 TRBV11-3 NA CASSTNRGTEAFF TGTGCCAGCAGCACAAACAGGGGGACTGAAGCTTTCTTT
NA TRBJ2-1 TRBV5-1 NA CASSLEDYSYNEQFF TGTGCCAGCAGCTTAGAGGACTACTCCTACAATGAGCAGTTCTTC
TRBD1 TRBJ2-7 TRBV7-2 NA CASSPTGISYEQYF TGTGCCAGCAGCCCGACAGGGATTAGCTACGAGCAGTACTTC
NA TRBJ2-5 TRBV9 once CASSVDSSGQETQYF TGTGCCAGCAGCGTAGATAGCAGCGGACAAGAGACCCAGTACTTC
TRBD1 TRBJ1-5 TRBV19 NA CASSGGTGKSNQPQHF TGTGCCAGTAGTGGGGGGACAGGGAAGAGCAATCAGCCCCAGCATTTT
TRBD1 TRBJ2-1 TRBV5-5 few CASSYGTGLPQYNEQFF TGTGCCAGCAGCTATGGGACAGGTCTACCCCAGTACAATGAGCAGTTCTTC
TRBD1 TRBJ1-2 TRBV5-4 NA CASSAGQGNENYGYTF TGTGCCAGCAGCGCCGGACAGGGGAACGAGAACTATGGCTACACCTTC
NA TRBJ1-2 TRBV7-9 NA CASSLDGNYGYTF TGTGCCAGCAGCCTTGACGGGAACTATGGCTACACCTTC
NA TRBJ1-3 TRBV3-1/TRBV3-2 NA CASSQQGSGNTIYF TGTGCCAGCAGTCAACAGGGATCTGGAAACACCATATATTTT